This T cell receptor (beta chain) derives from a study of T-cell memory formation after mild COVID-19. This clonotype appeared a few times. The CDR3 covers 15 residues. Trimming at V came to 2 bases and at J to 2 bases, leaving 5 bases not matched to a gene. Germline V gene data show CDR1 as LGHNA and CDR2 as YNFKEQ. TCRdb re-called the 5' RACE reads with MiXCR, one entry per CDR3 protein. This sample has 120,000 to 150,000 distinct CDR3 sequences, with about 14% found just once. The chain carries TRBV4-2 and TRBJ2-7; 8 bases agree with TRBD1. Material: PBMCs or a T cell subset sorted from them (not recorded which). The sequence was obtained from an adult woman who had mild COVID-19 (a few samples of this study predate the infection). Cell type and time point are not known. Written as DNA, the CDR3 is TGTGCCAGCAGCCAATGGACAGGGAAAACCTACGAGCAGTACTTC. Protein: CASSQWTGKTYEQYF.